The 28 T cell receptor beta chains below come from one sample, sequenced in a study of blood T cell repertoires in COVID-19. Produced via immunoSEQ multiplex PCR; TCRdb's table is partial and in-frame only. This table has just over 300,000 clones, around 92% appearing once. Sequences were obtained from peripheral blood. The origin of the receptors is a woman in her twenties or thirties with COVID-19, enrolled during active disease.

The CDR3 is CASSLMGGTGNTIYF. CDR3 bases: TGTGCCAGCAGTCTAATGGGAGGGACTGGAAACACCATATATTTT. The V call is TRBV6-6, the J call TRBJ1-3; D gene uncertain. Germline assignment: CDR1 MNHNY and CDR2 SVGAGI (reference sequence). The CDR3 is 15 residues long. Between the trimmed V and J ends, which lost 5 bases and 2 bases, there was a span of 13 bases.

Notes on this clone: No conserved phenylalanine or tryptophan ends this CDR3, so it is likely a read error. The limits of the CDR3 on the DNA are not certain, so only TCRdb's listed CDR3 is given. The chain uses TRBV5-1 and TRBJ1-2; the D call in the table, TRBD1, was not verified against the DNA. Germline V gene data show CDR1 as SGHRS and CDR2 as YFSETQ. The CDR3 contains 15 residues when both ends are counted. CDR3 sequence reads: CASSPEDRSGYEKTL.

The genes are TRBV7-2 and TRBJ1-5; weak D call: TRBD1 (6 bases). The CDR3 runs 16 residues. V gave up 3 bases and J gave up 6 bases, with 18 bases separating them. The germline V gene has CDR1 SGHTA and CDR2 FQGNSA. The CDR3 region is CASSFTTGSGSQPQHF. CDR3 nucleotides: TGTGCCAGCAGCTTCACTACAGGGTCGGGGAGTCAGCCCCAGCATTTT.

The rearrangement links TRBV5-5 to TRBJ1-5; TRBD1 matches at 9 bases. Trimming removed 0 bases from V and 0 bases from J; junction bases left unmatched: 10. The CDR3 loop spans 19 amino acids. CDR1 and CDR2 from the germline V gene are SGHKS and YYEKEE (reference sequence). DNA of the CDR3: TGTGCCAGCAGCTTGGGCAGGACAGGGGCCGTCGATAGCAATCAGCCCCAGCATTTT. Its protein is CASSLGRTGAVDSNQPQHF.

This clone occurred a few times. The V gene is TRBV6-5, the J gene TRBJ2-7; D is undetermined. V was clipped by 0 bases and J by 3 bases, with 12 bases between them. Germline V gene sequence: CDR1 MNHEY, CDR2 SVGAGI. The CDR3 loop spans 15 amino acids. The CDR3 here is CASSYSVGPLYEQYF. The CDR3 DNA follows: TGTGCCAGCAGTTACTCTGTGGGCCCCCTCTACGAGCAGTACTTC.

The V and J genes are TRBV28 and TRBJ1-2, with TRBD1 identical over 11 bases. J gave up 4 bases and V 6 bases, and 13 bases lay outside the gene matches. Germline V gives CDR1 MDHEN, CDR2 SYDVKM. The CDR3 runs to 17 residues. The CDR3 DNA sequence: TGTGCCAGCAGCTCCTCTGGACAGGGGGCTGGCGGCTATGGCTACACCTTC. It codes for CASSSSGQGAGGYGYTF.

This rearrangement joins TRBV6-1 to TRBJ1-2; D is unresolved. This CDR3 is 13 amino acids long. Germline V lookup: CDR1 MNHNS, CDR2 SASEGT. Trimming removed 1 base at V and 4 bases at J, with 7 bases between. The chain's CDR3 is CASSEGSGYGYTF. The DNA of the CDR3 is TGTGCCAGCAGTGAAGGGTCAGGCTATGGCTACACCTTC.

The chain recombines TRBV16 with TRBJ2-4, with TRBD2 as a possible D gene (5 bases). The V gene lost 0 bases and the J gene lost 6 bases, with 9 bases spanning the gap. The germline V gene has CDR1 KGHSY and CDR2 FQNENV. This CDR3 has 14 residues. The CDR3 reads CASSQSVSGNIQYF. CDR3 coding DNA: TGTGCCAGCAGCCAATCAGTCAGCGGAAACATTCAGTACTTC.

The V and J genes are TRBV5-1 and TRBJ1-1; D gene ambiguous. The germline V gene has CDR1 SGHRS and CDR2 YFSETQ. This CDR3 spans 14 amino acids. The V gene lost 1 base and the J gene lost 1 base, with 8 bases spanning the gap. CDR3 region: CASSLQQRNTEAFF. DNA of the CDR3: TGCGCCAGCAGCTTGCAACAGAGGAACACTGAAGCTTTCTTT.

Notes on this clone: This CDR3 is missing its conserved last phenylalanine or tryptophan, likely due to a read error. This chain uses TRBV6-5 with TRBJ1-1; D unresolved. This CDR3 region has 13 residues. Deletions cut 6 bases from V and 4 bases from J, with 12 bases between. Germline assignment: CDR1 MNHEY and CDR2 SVGAGI. The CDR3 DNA is TGTGCCAGCAGCCTGTGTGCGGGCACTGAAGCTTTCCTT. Protein sequence: CASSLCAGTEAFL.

CDR3 sequence: CASSSGHPNSPLHF. The CDR3 coding sequence is TGCGCCAGCAGCTCGGGACATCCTAATTCACCCCTCCACTTT. The gene calls are TRBV5-1 and TRBJ1-6; tentatively, D is TRBD1 (6 bases). Germline V gives CDR1 SGHRS, CDR2 YFSETQ. V was cut by 3 bases and J by 6 bases, with 10 bases left in between. This CDR3 is 14 amino acids long.

CDR3 nucleotide sequence: TGTGCCAGCAGCCCTACAGGGGGAAACACCGGGGAGCTGTTTTTT. Its protein is CASSPTGGNTGELFF. The chain combines TRBV7-9 with TRBJ2-2; 8 bases line up with TRBD1. Germline assignment: CDR1 SEHNR and CDR2 FQNEAQ (reference sequence). The CDR3 is 15 amino acids. The ends lost 5 bases at V and 2 bases at J; junction bases unmatched: 4.

The rearrangement uses TRBV2 and TRBJ1-2, with D perhaps TRBD1 (6 bases). This CDR3 has 14 residues. Germline-derived CDR1 and CDR2 are SNHLY and FYNNEI. The germline V and J ends were trimmed by 6 bases and 0 bases, with 11 bases remaining between them. CDR3 amino acids: CASSGGLANYGYTF. The CDR3 DNA sequence: TGTGCCAGCAGCGGGGGGCTGGCTAACTATGGCTACACCTTC.

This clone was detected only a few times. The rearrangement links TRBV6-5 to TRBJ1-5, with D tentatively TRBD1 (6 bases). Germline V gives CDR1 MNHEY, CDR2 SVGAGI. The CDR3 runs to 14 residues. Between the trimmed V and J ends, which lost 6 bases and 2 bases, there was a span of 11 bases. CDR3 DNA: TGTGCCAGCAGAGGGGGGGTGGGCAATCAGCCCCAGCATTTT. Its translation: CASRGGVGNQPQHF.

The chain employs TRBV28 and TRBJ2-1, with a possible D match to TRBD2 (5 bases). Germline V gene sequence: CDR1 MDHEN, CDR2 SYDVKM. Trimming removed 1 base from V and 5 bases from J, with 12 bases in between. The CDR3 spans 15 residues. This chain's CDR3 is CASSLSGVGNNEQFF. Written as DNA, the CDR3 is TGTGCCAGCAGTTTATCCGGGGTGGGGAACAATGAGCAGTTCTTC.

This rearrangement joins TRBV7-9 to TRBJ1-1; 7 bases map to TRBD1. The CDR3 totals 15 residues. Germline CDR1 reads SEHNR; CDR2 reads FQNEAQ (reference sequence). J gave up 0 bases and V 1 base, and 2 bases lay outside the gene matches. In DNA, the CDR3 is TGTGCCAGCAGCTTAGGACAGGGCGTGAACACTGAAGCTTTCTTT. Translating it yields CASSLGQGVNTEAFF.

The rearrangement uses TRBV6-5 and TRBJ1-2; no firm D call. Trimming took off 7 bases at V and 8 bases at J, with 17 bases between the two ends. The length of the CDR3 is 13 residues. Looked up from germline, CDR1 is MNHEY and CDR2 is SVGAGI. CDR3 nucleotide sequence: TGTGCCAGCACTCCCCAGAGGGTGGAGGGCTACACCTTC. It codes for CASTPQRVEGYTF.

The gene calls are TRBV27 and TRBJ2-5; TRBD1 agrees at 7 bases. V was pared by 5 bases and J by 2 bases, with 8 bases of the junction left unmatched. The V gene's germline CDR1 is MNHEY and CDR2 SMNVEV (reference sequence). This CDR3 has 15 amino acids. The CDR3 spells CASSRGQVAQETQYF. CDR3 in DNA: TGTGCCAGCAGTCGCGGACAGGTGGCTCAAGAGACCCAGTACTTC.

The chain couples TRBV19 to TRBJ2-7, with D possibly TRBD2 on 6 matching bases. The germline V and J ends were trimmed by 7 bases and 1 base, with 11 bases remaining between them. Germline V gene lookup returns CDR1 LNHDA and CDR2 SQIVND (reference sequence). The CDR3 is 13 residues long. The CDR3 loop reads CASNGGRSYEQYF. As DNA, the CDR3 is TGTGCCAGTAACGGGGGACGGTCCTACGAGCAGTACTTC.

The J gene is TRBJ1-3, the V gene TRBV5-4; D not resolved. From germline, CDR1 is SGHNT and CDR2 YYREEE (reference sequence). The CDR3 has 12 amino acids. V lost 6 bases and J 0 bases, leaving 4 bases between the germline ends. CDR3 bases: TGTGCCAGCACAAACTCTGGAAACACCATATATTTT. This encodes CASTNSGNTIYF. The variable domain in full, with the rest retrieved from reference TRBV5-4 and TRBJ1-3, is ETGVTQSPTHLIKTRGQQVTLRCSSQSGHNTVSWYQQALGQGPQFIFQYYREEENGRGNFPPRFSGLQFPNYSSELNVNALELDDSALYLCASTNSGNTIYFGEGSWLTVV.

V usage is TRBV12-1 and J usage is TRBJ1-1; the DNA was not compared with TRBD1, the D call given in the table. TRBV12-1 is given as a pseudogene. CDR3 length: 17 amino acids. The CDR3 sequence: CASSFVARQGVNTEAFF. CDR3 DNA: TGTGCCAGCAGCTTTGTGGCCCGACAGGGGGTGAACACTGAAGCTTTCTTT.

The chain combines TRBV28 with TRBJ1-6; D ambiguous. Germline values: CDR1 MDHEN, CDR2 SYDVKM. Trimming cost V 5 bases and J 10 bases, with 9 bases left between them. This CDR3 is built from 12 residues. The CDR3 here is CASSQVGSPLHF. DNA of the CDR3: TGTGCCAGCAGTCAGGTCGGCTCACCCCTCCACTTT.

V gene TRBV2 combines with J gene TRBJ1-3; no definite D call. From germline, CDR1 is SNHLY and CDR2 FYNNEI. CDR3 length: 14 residues. V was shortened by 6 bases and J by 0 bases, with 9 bases between the two germline ends. The CDR3 DNA reads TGTGCCAGCAGGAGGGAACACTCTGGAAACACCATATATTTT. Translating it yields CASRREHSGNTIYF. Filled out from reference TRBV2 and TRBJ1-3, the complete variable domain reads EPEVTQTPSHQVTQMGQEVILRCVPISNHLYFYWYRQILGQKVEFLVSFYNNEISEKSEIFDDQFSVERPDGSNFTLKIRSTKLEDSAMYFCASRREHSGNTIYFGEGSWLTVV.

The chain joins TRBV24-1 to TRBJ2-1, with a tentative D call TRBD2 (6 bases). Looked up from germline, CDR1 is KGHDR and CDR2 is SFDVKD. Trimming took off 5 bases at V and 10 bases at J, with 14 bases between the two ends. The CDR3 contains 13 residues. The CDR3 sequence is CATSVTLASEQFF. CDR3 in DNA: TGTGCCACCAGTGTAACCCTAGCGTCCGAGCAGTTCTTC.

This clone was detected once. This chain uses TRBV6-6 with TRBJ2-1; 14 nucleotides line up with TRBD2. J lost 4 bases, V lost 9 bases, and 5 bases had no gene match. Germline CDR1 is MNHNY and CDR2 is SVGAGI (reference sequence). This CDR3 contains 15 residues. The CDR3 coding sequence is TGTGCCAGTGGACTAGCGGGGGGACAATACAATGAGCAGTTCTTC. Protein product: CASGLAGGQYNEQFF.

The chain couples TRBV7-2 to TRBJ1-6; D is possibly TRBD1 (5 bases). Deletions cut 1 base from V and 5 bases from J, with 18 bases between. Germline-derived CDR1 and CDR2 are SGHTA and FQGNSA. CDR3 size: 18 residues. CDR3 residues: CASSLGGGARVNNSPLHF. The CDR3 region has the DNA TGTGCCAGCAGCTTAGGGGGAGGGGCCCGCGTCAATAATTCACCCCTCCACTTT.

The V call is TRBV12-5, the J call TRBJ2-5, with 8 bases fitting TRBD2. The CDR3 consists of 15 residues. V dropped 0 bases and J dropped 4; count of bases not matched to a gene: 4. Per germline, CDR1 LGHNT and CDR2 FRNRAP. CDR3 sequence (DNA): TGTGCTAGTGGTTTGGTACGGGGGGGAGGAGAGACCCAGTACTTC. It translates to CASGLVRGGGETQYF.

As DNA, the CDR3 is TGTGCCAGCAGTGAAATCGGCAGGGGCAAGCATCAGCCCCAGCATTTT. It translates to CASSEIGRGKHQPQHF. This chain connects TRBV6-1 to TRBJ1-5; possible D gene TRBD1, 6 bases. Germline-derived CDR1 and CDR2 are MNHNS and SASEGT. The CDR3 spans 16 residues. With 2 bases removed from V and 5 bases from J, the gap between germline ends came to 16 bases.